This T cell receptor (beta chain) was captured in a study of identical twins. TCRdb called the 5' RACE reads again in MiXCR, with one record for every CDR3 protein. Altogether about 520,000 distinct CDR3 sequences are present, about 20% being singletons, with the ten largest covering 0.8% to 1%. Worth noting for this clonotype: The antigen is undetermined.

CDR3 length: 14 residues. Germline assignment: CDR1 ENHRY and CDR2 SYGVKD. The V gene lost 2 bases and the J gene lost 1 base, with 8 bases spanning the gap. Study findings and constraints: Fewer insertions characterized abundant cord blood beta clonotypes, whereas memory repertoires showed none.

The sample was also reused in another study, on T cells expressing NK-cell markers. That paper adds: Several experiments employed an anti-gamma-delta TCR antibody to confine sorting to alpha-beta TCR T cells. Specificity for HCMV among expanded NKG2C+ T cell clones was not established.

The chain couples TRBV10-3 to TRBJ1-2; D possibly corresponds to TRBD1 (6 bases). The sequenced material came from CD4+ T cells sorted from blood. The clonotype was recovered from a woman aged 18-29 years in good health. CDR3 in DNA: TGTGCCATCAGTGAGGGACAGAGTAACTATGGCTACACCTTC. This codes for CAISEGQSNYGYTF.